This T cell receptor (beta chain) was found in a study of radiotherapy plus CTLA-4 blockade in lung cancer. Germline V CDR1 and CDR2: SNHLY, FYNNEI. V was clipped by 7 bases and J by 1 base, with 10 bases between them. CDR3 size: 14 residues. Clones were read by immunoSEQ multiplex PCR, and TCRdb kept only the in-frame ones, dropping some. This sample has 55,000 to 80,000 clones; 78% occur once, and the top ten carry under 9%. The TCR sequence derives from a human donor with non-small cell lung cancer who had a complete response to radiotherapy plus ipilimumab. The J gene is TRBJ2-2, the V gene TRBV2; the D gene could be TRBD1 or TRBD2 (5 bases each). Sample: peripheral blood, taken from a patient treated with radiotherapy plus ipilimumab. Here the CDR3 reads CASIGTENTGELFF. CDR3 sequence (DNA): TGTGCCAGCATCGGGACGGAGAACACCGGGGAGCTGTTTTTT. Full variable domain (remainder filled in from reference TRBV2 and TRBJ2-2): EPEVTQTPSHQVTQMGQEVILRCVPISNHLYFYWYRQILGQKVEFLVSFYNNEISEKSEIFDDQFSVERPDGSNFTLKIRSTKLEDSAMYFCASIGTENTGELFFGEGSRLTVL.